These T cell receptor beta chains were read from a single sample in a study of chemoradiotherapy in HPV16-positive cancers. The protocol was immunoSEQ multiplex PCR, while the TCRdb copy is restricted to in-frame clones and leaves out a portion. There are 10,000 to 15,000 clones in the sample; 60% to 85% occur only once, and roughly 7% lies in the top ten. This specimen was collected from a patient who underwent chemoradiotherapy. The source is a human donor with HPV-associated anogenital cancer. Each CDR3 is given with its conserved first and last residue. The D gene is left open where the match is weak. Clone sizes are given selectively: once, few, many, or a class where the clone is expanded.

length | D | size | J | V | DNA | CDR3
16 | TRBD2 | - | TRBJ2-1 | TRBV4-3 | TGCGCCAGCAGCCAAGATTTACTAGCGGGAGACGATGAGCAGTTCTTC | CASSQDLLAGDDEQFF
13 | - | - | TRBJ2-5 | TRBV28 | TGTGCCAGCAGTTACGCCGAAAAAGAGACCCAGTACTTC | CASSYAEKETQYF
12 | - | - | TRBJ2-1 | TRBV15 | TGTGCCACCAGCAGAGTAGACAGTGAGCAGTTCTTC | CATSRVDSEQFF
12 | - | few | TRBJ1-5 | TRBV28 | TGTGCCAGCAGTTCCCGCAATCAGCCCCAGCATTTT | CASSSRNQPQHF
14 | - | - | TRBJ2-1 | TRBV5-5 | TGTGCCAGCAGCTTGAGGGGGGAGGACAATGAGCAGTTCTTC | CASSLRGEDNEQFF
13 | TRBD1 | once | TRBJ1-2 | TRBV4-1 | TGCGCCAGCAGTCCGGGACAGGGGTCTGGCTACACCTTC | CASSPGQGSGYTF
13 | - | - | TRBJ2-3 | TRBV6-1 | TGTGCCAGCAGCCCAAATCTAGCAGATACGCAGTATTTT | CASSPNLADTQYF
15 | TRBD1 | - | TRBJ1-5 | TRBV7-8 | TGTGCCAGCAGCCTTAGGGGGCTCGGCAATCAGCCCCAGCATTTT | CASSLRGLGNQPQHF
14 | - | - | TRBJ1-5 | TRBV6-5 | TGTGCCAGCAGTTACTCGTTCACTAATCAGCCCCAGCATTTT | CASSYSFTNQPQHF
15 | - | - | TRBJ1-4 | TRBV28 | TGTGCCAGCAGTTATCTAGGACGGAATAAGATAGAACTGTTTTTT | CASSYLGRNKIELFF
13 | - | - | TRBJ1-2 | TRBV5-1 | TGCGCCAGCCGGTTGAGTCGTAACTATGGCTACACCTTC | CASRLSRNYGYTF
15 | TRBD1 | - | TRBJ1-5 | TRBV18 | TGTGCCAGCTCGCCCGGACAGGGTGGTGATCAGCCCCAGCATTTT | CASSPGQGGDQPQHF
15 | TRBD2 | - | TRBJ2-3 | TRBV28 | TGTGCCAGCAGTTTACCGGGAGGAAGCACAGATACGCAGTATTTT | CASSLPGGSTDTQYF
14 | - | - | TRBJ1-1 | TRBV2 | TGTGCCAGCAAGCGGAGGGAGGGCAACACTGAAGCTTTCTTT | CASKRREGNTEAFF
15 | - | once | TRBJ1-2 | TRBV7-2 | TGTGCCAGCAGCCGGGACGGACCGACTAACTATGGCTACACCTTC | CASSRDGPTNYGYTF
13 | - | - | TRBJ1-2 | TRBV7-2 | TGTGCCAGCAGCTTCAACGCAGGACACTGGGGCACCTTC | CASSFNAGHWGTF
15 | - | - | TRBJ2-6 | TRBV27 | TGTGCCAGCAGTTTCCAGAGCTCTGGGGCCAACGTCCTGACTTTC | CASSFQSSGANVLTF
14 | - | once | TRBJ2-7 | TRBV9 | TGTGCCAGCAGCGTAGAGGCGGGAATCTCCGAGCAGTACTTC | CASSVEAGISEQYF
12 | TRBD1 | - | TRBJ2-7 | TRBV5-5 | TGTGCCAGCAGCTCGGACAGGGGCGAGCAGTACTTC | CASSSDRGEQYF
15 | - | - | TRBJ2-1 | TRBV28 | TGTGCCAGCAGTTCCGAAGACCGGGACTACAATGAGCAGTTCTTC | CASSSEDRDYNEQFF
14 | TRBD1 | - | TRBJ1-1 | TRBV29-1 | TGCAGCGTTCCGGGACAGACGGGTGCCACTGAAGCTTTCTTT | CSVPGQTGATEAFF
14 | - | - | TRBJ1-2 | TRBV27 | TGTGCCAGCAGTTACGCCGACAGGTCCTTTGGCTACACCTTC | CASSYADRSFGYTF
12 | - | - | TRBJ2-7 | TRBV5-6 | TGTGCCAGCAGCCTATCCACCTACGAGCAGCACTTC | CASSLSTYEQHF
14 | - | - | TRBJ1-1 | TRBV6-5 | TGTGCCAGCAGGAGCGGGACGGGGAACACTGAAGCTTTCTTT | CASRSGTGNTEAFF
16 | TRBD1 | - | TRBJ2-7 | TRBV5-1 | TGCGCCAGCAGCCCGCAGGGACAGGGAGTGGGGTACGAGCAGTACTTC | CASSPQGQGVGYEQYF